This TCR beta chain was documented in a study of molecular identifiers for immune sequencing clone quantification. General observations from the study: Clones above 20 RNA copies contained over 99% of effector molecules and under 1% of naive molecules.

This clonotype was seen at least ten times. Its antigen is as yet unknown. It was with previously described methods and listed TCR primers that bulk TCR libraries were made. TCRdb re-analysed the PCR reads in MiXCR, keeping a single row per CDR3 protein. Among over 70,000 distinct CDR3 sequences, around a quarter were seen once, and the ten largest hold about 0.8%. This TCR was sampled from a human donor in good health. Some libraries in this study had Jurkat cell RNA spiked in. The sample taken for sequencing was naive CD8+ T cells from blood, with Jurkat cell RNA spiked in. Subset described: FACS-sorted CD8+CD4-CCR7+CD45RA+ naive T cells.

CDR3 amino acids: CASSLSGPGNQPQHF. The CDR3 bases are TGTGCCAGCAGCTTAAGTGGTCCTGGCAATCAGCCCCAGCATTTT. This chain uses TRBV7-9 with TRBJ1-5; D is uncertain. V lost 2 bases and J lost 2, with 10 bases in between. Germline CDR1 SEHNR, CDR2 FQNEAQ (reference sequence). This CDR3 has 15 residues. Using reference TRBV7-9 and TRBJ1-5 for the parts outside the CDR3, the full variable domain is DTGVSQNPRHKITKRGQNVTFRCDPISEHNRLYWYRQTLGQGPEFLTYFQNEAQLEKSRLLSDRFSAERPKGSFSTLEIQRTEQGDSAMYLCASSLSGPGNQPQHFGDGTRLSIL.